Listed here is a single TCR beta chain. Its specificity is not known. This specimen belongs to a study of chemoradiotherapy in HPV16-positive cancers. Produced via immunoSEQ multiplex PCR; TCRdb's table is partial and in-frame only. This sample has about 14,000 clones; about four fifths occur once, and the top ten carry 8% to 10%. Germline trimming cut 0 bases from V and 9 bases from J; bases unmatched to any gene: 12. CDR1 and CDR2 (germline): SGHNT, YENEEA. CDR3 length: 17 residues. Overall study findings and caveats: Candidate HPV-specific clones and E7-related TCR motifs grew in tumor during treatment.

This TCR was recovered from a human donor with HPV-associated anogenital cancer. This rearrangement joins TRBV11-3 to TRBJ2-1; TRBD2 matches 9 bases. This material was acquired from a patient who underwent chemoradiotherapy. CDR3 nucleotide sequence: TGTGCCAGCAGCTTAGACCCTTTAGCGGGAGTCGGAGGTGAGCAGTTCTTC. Its protein product is CASSLDPLAGVGGEQFF.